Listed below are T cell receptor beta chains from one sample, sequenced in a study of CD8 T cells in ankylosing spondylitis. TCRdb re-analysed the 5' RACE reads in MiXCR, keeping a single row per CDR3 protein. The table lists some 120,000 distinct CDR3 sequences, 7% of them singletons. The sample comprised blood, either unsorted or a sorted T cell fraction (not recorded which). The receptors derive from a male donor with ankylosing spondylitis or in good health (not recorded which). The CDR3 runs from the conserved cysteine through the conserved F or W. The D gene is left open where the match is weak. Clone sizes are shown as once, few or many counts, or a class when the clone is expanded.

d_gene	v_gene	abundance	j_gene	CDR3aa	CDR3nt
.	TRBV29-1	many	TRBJ2-5	CSVDRGPFGGEETQYF	TGCAGCGTTGACCGGGGGCCTTTCGGTGGTGAGGAGACCCAGTACTTC
.	TRBV12-3/TRBV12-4	many	TRBJ1-1	CASSFLGTEAFF	TGTGCCAGCAGCTTTCTGGGGACTGAAGCTTTCTTT
.	TRBV5-1	many	TRBJ2-1	CASSRAPGLGVRGNEQFF	TGCGCCAGCAGCAGAGCCCCAGGCTTGGGGGTGAGGGGCAATGAGCAGTTCTTC
TRBD2	TRBV28	many	TRBJ2-7	CASSFGREGGSYEQYF	TGTGCCAGCAGTTTTGGGCGGGAGGGCGGATCCTACGAGCAGTACTTC
TRBD2	TRBV5-1	many	TRBJ2-1	CASSETSGLNEQFF	TGCGCCAGCAGCGAAACTAGCGGACTCAATGAGCAGTTCTTC
.	TRBV27	many	TRBJ2-7	CASSLGRGNEQYF	TGTGCCAGCAGTTTGGGCAGGGGCAACGAGCAGTACTTC
.	TRBV7-9	many	TRBJ1-1	CASSLGQFVMNTEAFF	TGTGCCAGCAGCTTAGGACAGTTTGTCATGAACACTGAAGCTTTCTTT
.	TRBV7-8	few	TRBJ1-1	CASSLGNENTEAFF	TGTGCCAGCAGCTTAGGTAACGAGAACACTGAAGCTTTCTTT
.	TRBV20-1	many	TRBJ2-3	CSASPGADTQYF	TGCAGTGCTAGTCCAGGGGCAGATACGCAGTATTTT
.	TRBV20-1	many	TRBJ1-1	CSASHGVTASPNTEAFF	TGCAGTGCTAGTCATGGAGTCACGGCCAGTCCGAACACTGAAGCTTTCTTT
.	TRBV12-3/TRBV12-4	many	TRBJ2-4	CASSLGDNIQYF	TGTGCCAGCAGTTTAGGGGACAACATTCAGTACTTC
TRBD2	TRBV7-2	many	TRBJ2-1	CASSRGRLAGVMDEQFF	TGTGCCAGCAGTCGAGGTAGACTAGCGGGAGTCATGGATGAGCAGTTCTTC
.	TRBV12-3/TRBV12-4	many	TRBJ1-1	CASSRAAGVLNTEAFF	TGTGCCAGCAGTCGGGCGGCAGGGGTTTTGAACACTGAAGCTTTCTTT
.	TRBV6-5	few	TRBJ2-3	CASSYSTARGMSTDTQYF	TGTGCCAGCAGTTACTCTACAGCCAGGGGAATGAGCACAGATACGCAGTATTTT
.	TRBV7-2	many	TRBJ2-2	CASSLASRYTGELFF	TGTGCCAGCAGCTTAGCGTCCAGGTACACCGGGGAGCTGTTTTTT